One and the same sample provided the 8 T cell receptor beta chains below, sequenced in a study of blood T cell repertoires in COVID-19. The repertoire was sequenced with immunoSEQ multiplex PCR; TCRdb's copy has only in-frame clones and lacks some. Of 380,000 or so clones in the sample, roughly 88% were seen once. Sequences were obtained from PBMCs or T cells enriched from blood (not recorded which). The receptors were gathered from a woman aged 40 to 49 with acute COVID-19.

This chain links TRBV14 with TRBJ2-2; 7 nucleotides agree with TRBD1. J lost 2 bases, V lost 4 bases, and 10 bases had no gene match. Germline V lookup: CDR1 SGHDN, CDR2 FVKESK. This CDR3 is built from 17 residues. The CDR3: CASSPWRTGHNTGELFF. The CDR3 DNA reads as TGTGCCAGCAGCCCGTGGCGGACAGGTCACAACACCGGGGAGCTGTTTTTT.

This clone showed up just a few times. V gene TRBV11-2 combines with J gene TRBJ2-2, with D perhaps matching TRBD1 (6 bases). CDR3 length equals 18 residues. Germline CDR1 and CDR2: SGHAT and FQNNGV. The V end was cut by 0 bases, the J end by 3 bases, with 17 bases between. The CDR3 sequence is CASSLDPQNRVDTGELFF. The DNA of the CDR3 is TGTGCCAGCAGCTTAGATCCTCAGAACAGGGTCGACACCGGGGAGCTGTTTTTT.

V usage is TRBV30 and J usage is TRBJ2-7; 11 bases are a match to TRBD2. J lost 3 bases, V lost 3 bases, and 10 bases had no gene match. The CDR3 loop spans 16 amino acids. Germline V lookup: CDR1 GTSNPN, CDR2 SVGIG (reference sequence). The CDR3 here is CAWRARPGLADYEQYF. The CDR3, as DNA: TGTGCCTGGAGAGCCCGACCGGGACTAGCGGACTACGAGCAGTACTTC. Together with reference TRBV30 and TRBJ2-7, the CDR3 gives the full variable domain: SQTIHQWPATLVQPVGSPLSLECTVEGTSNPNLYWYRQAAGRGLQLLFYSVGIGQISSEVPQNLSASRPQDRQFILSSKKLLLSDSGFYLCAWRARPGLADYEQYFGPGTRLTVT.

CDR3 DNA sequence: TGTGCCAGCAGTTTATCTAGTGGCACCACGGGGCCCCAGCATTTT. Encoded protein: CASSLSSGTTGPQHF. This sequence joins TRBV27 and TRBJ1-5; D is ambiguous. The germline V and J ends were trimmed by 0 bases and 9 bases, with 15 bases remaining between them. This CDR3 has 15 amino acids. Germline V gene sequence: CDR1 MNHEY, CDR2 SMNVEV (reference sequence).

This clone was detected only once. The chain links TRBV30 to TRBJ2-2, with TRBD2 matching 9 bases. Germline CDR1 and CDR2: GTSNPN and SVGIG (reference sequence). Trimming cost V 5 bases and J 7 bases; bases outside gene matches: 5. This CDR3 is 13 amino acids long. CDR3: CAWEKAGGGELFF. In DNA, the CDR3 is TGTGCCTGGGAGAAAGCGGGGGGCGGGGAGCTGTTTTTT. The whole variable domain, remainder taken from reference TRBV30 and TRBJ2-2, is SQTIHQWPATLVQPVGSPLSLECTVEGTSNPNLYWYRQAAGRGLQLLFYSVGIGQISSEVPQNLSASRPQDRQFILSSKKLLLSDSGFYLCAWEKAGGGELFFGEGSRLTVL.

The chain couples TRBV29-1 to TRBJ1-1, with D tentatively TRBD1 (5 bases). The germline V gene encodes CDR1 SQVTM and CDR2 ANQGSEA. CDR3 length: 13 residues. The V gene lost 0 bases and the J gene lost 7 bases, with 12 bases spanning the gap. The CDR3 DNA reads TGCAGCGTTGAAGACGAATGGGGGGGTGAAGCTTTCTTT. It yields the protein CSVEDEWGGEAFF. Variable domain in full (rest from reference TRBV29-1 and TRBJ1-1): SAVISQKPSRDICQRGTSLTIQCQVDSQVTMMFWYRQQPGQSLTLIATANQGSEATYESGFVIDKFPISRPNLTFSTLTVSNMSPEDSSIYLCSVEDEWGGEAFFGQGTRLTVV.

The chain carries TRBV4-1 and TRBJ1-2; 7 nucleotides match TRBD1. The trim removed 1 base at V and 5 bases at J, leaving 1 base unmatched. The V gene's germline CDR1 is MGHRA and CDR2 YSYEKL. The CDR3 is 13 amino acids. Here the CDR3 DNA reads TGCGCCAGCAGCCAAGGGACAGGATATGGCTACACCTTC. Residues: CASSQGTGYGYTF.

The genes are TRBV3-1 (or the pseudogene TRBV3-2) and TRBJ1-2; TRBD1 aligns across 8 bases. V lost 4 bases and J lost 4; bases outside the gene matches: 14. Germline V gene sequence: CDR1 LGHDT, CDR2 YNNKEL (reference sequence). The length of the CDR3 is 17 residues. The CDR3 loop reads CASSRSTGAHYSYGYTF. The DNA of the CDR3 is TGTGCCAGCAGCCGCTCGACAGGGGCACATTACTCCTATGGCTACACCTTC.